This entry lists 5 T cell receptor beta chains sequenced from one sample in a study of blood T cell repertoires in COVID-19. Repertoires were generated with immunoSEQ multiplex PCR, while TCRdb's copy carries only in-frame clones and drops some. The sample has some 320,000 clones, roughly 89% seen once; the top ten hold 11%. The specimen sequenced was peripheral blood. These receptors were collected from a woman in her 30s with COVID-19, enrolled during active disease.

The J gene is TRBJ1-5, the V gene TRBV7-8; D gene unclear. The CDR3 spans 15 residues. V shed 0 bases and J shed 6 bases, with 12 bases lying between them. Germline CDR1 and CDR2: SGHVS and FQNEAQ. The CDR3 is CASSLARRPGQPQHF. As DNA, the CDR3 is TGTGCCAGCAGCTTAGCGCGGAGGCCCGGTCAGCCCCAGCATTTT.

The chain joins TRBV18 to TRBJ1-1, with 7 bases identical to TRBD1. Germline V gives CDR1 KGHSH, CDR2 LQKENI. Trimming removed 4 bases from V and 7 bases from J; junction bases left unmatched: 12. The length of the CDR3 is 15 residues. CDR3 region: CASSLQGQRRNEAFF. CDR3 bases: TGTGCCAGCTCACTACAGGGACAGCGGCGGAATGAAGCTTTCTTT.

The CDR3 DNA follows: TGTGCCACCGATAGCAGGGAGGACACCGGGGAGCTGTTTTTT. Its protein product is CATDSREDTGELFF. This chain joins TRBV24-1 and TRBJ2-2, with TRBD2 as a possible D gene (6 bases). CDR1 and CDR2 from the germline V gene are KGHDR and SFDVKD. CDR3 size: 14 residues. V was shortened by 9 bases and J by 3 bases, with 13 bases between the two germline ends.

The V gene is TRBV11-3, the J gene TRBJ1-1; D remains unclear. Per germline, CDR1 SGHNT and CDR2 YENEEA. CDR3 length: 16 amino acids. V lost 0 bases to trimming and J lost 6 bases, with 17 bases between them. The CDR3 spells CASSLDQTPEAPEAFF. The CDR3 DNA follows: TGTGCCAGCAGCTTAGATCAGACTCCCGAGGCCCCTGAAGCTTTCTTT.

The V call is TRBV7-9, the J call TRBJ2-1, with 14 positions matching TRBD2. V gave up 1 base and J gave up 4 bases; unmatched junction bases: 3. CDR3 length equals 17 residues. Per germline, CDR1 SEHNR and CDR2 FQNEAQ (reference sequence). The CDR3 sequence: CASSLGRLAGGYNEQFF. CDR3 bases: TGTGCCAGCAGCTTAGGGCGACTAGCGGGGGGGTACAATGAGCAGTTCTTC.